Listed here is a single T cell receptor beta chain. This record belongs to a study of shared clonotypes between healthy human individuals. TCRdb's copy holds only in-frame clones and misses some; the assay was immunoSEQ multiplex PCR. This repertoire shows about 670,000 clones, around 72% found once; its top ten account for 1.8%. The CDR3 loop spans 15 amino acids. Looked up from germline, CDR1 is SGHTA and CDR2 is FQGNSA. J was trimmed by 5 bases and V by 5 bases; bases with no gene match: 9. The receptor was isolated from a woman in her thirties in good health. The rearrangement links TRBV7-2 to TRBJ2-4, with 7 bases identical to TRBD2. Input material: memory CD4+ T cells sorted from blood. Subset specified: CD45RA-negative fraction. Here the CDR3 DNA reads TGTGCCAGCAGCAGAGGGAGGGCAGTTGAAAACATTCAGTACTTC. This encodes CASSRGRAVENIQYF.